Listed below are T cell receptor beta chains from one sample, sequenced in a study of identical twins. TCRdb passed the 5' RACE reads through MiXCR, listing each CDR3 protein once. The table records about 340,000 distinct CDR3 sequences, roughly 10% of them present only once. Sequenced: naive T cells sorted from blood. Every receptor here comes from a woman aged 45-59 years in good health. Each CDR3 is given with its conserved first and last residue. The order of the fields is clone size, CDR3 length, V gene, J gene, D gene, CDR3 DNA, CDR3 protein. A D gene is named only where the DNA matches it firmly. Rows give clone size only sometimes, using once, few, many, or a class for an expanded clone.

clone_size: many
cdr3_length: 15
v_call: TRBV12-3/TRBV12-4
j_call: TRBJ1-5
d_call: TRBD1
cdr3_nt: TGTGCCAGCAGTTCCGGGACAGGGGACAATCAGCCCCAGCATTTT
cdr3_aa: CASSSGTGDNQPQHF

clone_size: few
cdr3_length: 15
v_call: TRBV20-1
j_call: TRBJ2-1
d_call: NA
cdr3_nt: TGCAGTGCTAGAGAAGAGGGACGGAACTACAATGAGCAGTTCTTC
cdr3_aa: CSAREEGRNYNEQFF

clone_size: NA
cdr3_length: 14
v_call: TRBV4-1
j_call: TRBJ2-3
d_call: NA
cdr3_nt: TGCGCCAGCAGCCAAGGGTCCCTCACAGATACGCAGTATTTT
cdr3_aa: CASSQGSLTDTQYF

clone_size: once
cdr3_length: 13
v_call: TRBV15
j_call: TRBJ1-5
d_call: NA
cdr3_nt: TGTGCCACCAGAGCAGATAGCAATCAGCCCCAGCATTTT
cdr3_aa: CATRADSNQPQHF

clone_size: few
cdr3_length: 14
v_call: TRBV12-3/TRBV12-4
j_call: TRBJ2-1
d_call: NA
cdr3_nt: TGTGCCAGCAGTTTTGCACTAGGTGGATATGAGCAGTTCTTC
cdr3_aa: CASSFALGGYEQFF

clone_size: many
cdr3_length: 13
v_call: TRBV20-1
j_call: TRBJ2-7
d_call: NA
cdr3_nt: TGCAGTGCTAGAGATGAGGATTCCTACGAGCAGTACTTC
cdr3_aa: CSARDEDSYEQYF

clone_size: few
cdr3_length: 16
v_call: TRBV25-1
j_call: TRBJ2-7
d_call: TRBD2
cdr3_nt: TGTGCCAGCAGTCCCCCCCGACTAGCGGGTGCCTACGAGCAGTACTTC
cdr3_aa: CASSPPRLAGAYEQYF

clone_size: few
cdr3_length: 13
v_call: TRBV24-1
j_call: TRBJ2-3
d_call: TRBD2
cdr3_nt: TGTGCCACCAGTGATTTGCGACTAGCGCCCCTCCTTTTT
cdr3_aa: CATSDLRLAPLLF

clone_size: NA
cdr3_length: 16
v_call: TRBV12-3/TRBV12-4
j_call: TRBJ2-4
d_call: TRBD2
cdr3_nt: TGTGCCAGCAGTTCCTCCGGGACTAGGACCCAAAACATTCAGTACTTC
cdr3_aa: CASSSSGTRTQNIQYF

clone_size: NA
cdr3_length: 15
v_call: TRBV20-1
j_call: TRBJ2-3
d_call: NA
cdr3_nt: TGCAGTGCTCCGAATAGGGCGAGTAGCACAGATACGCAGTATTTT
cdr3_aa: CSAPNRASSTDTQYF

clone_size: NA
cdr3_length: 14
v_call: TRBV7-9
j_call: TRBJ1-2
d_call: NA
cdr3_nt: TGTGCCAGCACCCCCGGTGGGGGGGCGTATGGCTACACCTTC
cdr3_aa: CASTPGGGAYGYTF

clone_size: many
cdr3_length: 14
v_call: TRBV5-6
j_call: TRBJ1-1
d_call: TRBD1
cdr3_nt: TGTGCCAGCAGCGCCGGGACAGGGGTATCTGAAGCTTTCTTT
cdr3_aa: CASSAGTGVSEAFF

clone_size: few
cdr3_length: 14
v_call: TRBV15
j_call: TRBJ2-1
d_call: NA
cdr3_nt: TGTGCCACCAGCAGAGAGCACGGCGATGGTGAGCAGTTCTTC
cdr3_aa: CATSREHGDGEQFF

clone_size: many
cdr3_length: 12
v_call: TRBV30
j_call: TRBJ2-1
d_call: NA
cdr3_nt: TGTGCCTGGAGTGTAGGAGGGAGCGGTCAGTTCTTC
cdr3_aa: CAWSVGGSGQFF

clone_size: many
cdr3_length: 14
v_call: TRBV3-1
j_call: TRBJ1-4
d_call: NA
cdr3_nt: TGTGCCAGCAGCCAGAGGCAGGGTAATGAAAAACTGTTTTTT
cdr3_aa: CASSQRQGNEKLFF

clone_size: many
cdr3_length: 16
v_call: TRBV24-1
j_call: TRBJ2-5
d_call: NA
cdr3_nt: TGTGCCACCAGTGATACCTTTAGCGGAATCCAAGAGACCCAGTACTTC
cdr3_aa: CATSDTFSGIQETQYF

clone_size: many
cdr3_length: 15
v_call: TRBV2
j_call: TRBJ1-1
d_call: NA
cdr3_nt: TGTGCCAGCAGTGTTGTTCAGGGGAAGAACACTGAAGCTTTCTTT
cdr3_aa: CASSVVQGKNTEAFF

clone_size: NA
cdr3_length: 13
v_call: TRBV28
j_call: TRBJ1-2
d_call: NA
cdr3_nt: TGTGCCAGCAGTATCCGACAGGAGCAAGGCTACACCTTC
cdr3_aa: CASSIRQEQGYTF

clone_size: NA
cdr3_length: 14
v_call: TRBV27
j_call: TRBJ2-1
d_call: TRBD2
cdr3_nt: TGTGCCAGCAGTTTCGGGCTAGCGGGTGTGAAGCAGTTCTTC
cdr3_aa: CASSFGLAGVKQFF

clone_size: few
cdr3_length: 12
v_call: TRBV29-1
j_call: TRBJ2-3
d_call: NA
cdr3_nt: TGCAGCGTTACTAGAGACACAGATACGCAGTATTTT
cdr3_aa: CSVTRDTDTQYF

clone_size: NA
cdr3_length: 14
v_call: TRBV7-6
j_call: TRBJ1-5
d_call: NA
cdr3_nt: TGTGCCAGCAGCTTAGCGCGAGAAGGGCGGCCCCAGCATTTT
cdr3_aa: CASSLAREGRPQHF

clone_size: NA
cdr3_length: 14
v_call: TRBV29-1
j_call: TRBJ2-2
d_call: TRBD1
cdr3_nt: TGCAGCGCATCCTACAGGGGGCGAACCGGGGAGCTGTTTTTT
cdr3_aa: CSASYRGRTGELFF

clone_size: NA
cdr3_length: 16
v_call: TRBV4-2
j_call: TRBJ2-2
d_call: TRBD2
cdr3_nt: TGTGCCAGCAGCCAAGATCTAGCGGGGGGCACCGGGGAGCTGTTTTTT
cdr3_aa: CASSQDLAGGTGELFF

clone_size: few
cdr3_length: 13
v_call: TRBV29-1
j_call: TRBJ1-5
d_call: TRBD1
cdr3_nt: TGCAGCGTTGCAGGGGGCGGCAATCAGCCCCAGCATTTT
cdr3_aa: CSVAGGGNQPQHF

clone_size: few
cdr3_length: 13
v_call: TRBV7-9
j_call: TRBJ2-2
d_call: NA
cdr3_nt: TGTGCCAGCAGCCAACCTAGCGTCTGGGAGCTGTTTTTT
cdr3_aa: CASSQPSVWELFF

clone_size: few
cdr3_length: 16
v_call: TRBV5-1
j_call: TRBJ2-1
d_call: TRBD2
cdr3_nt: TGCGCCAGCAGCGCGGAATTCGGGGGGGCCTACAATGAGCAGTTCTTC
cdr3_aa: CASSAEFGGAYNEQFF

clone_size: many
cdr3_length: 12
v_call: TRBV7-9
j_call: TRBJ2-1
d_call: TRBD2
cdr3_nt: TGTGCCACCGGACTAGCGTTCAATGAGCAGTTCTTC
cdr3_aa: CATGLAFNEQFF

clone_size: many
cdr3_length: 16
v_call: TRBV7-2
j_call: TRBJ2-1
d_call: TRBD1
cdr3_nt: TGTGCCAGCAATCAGGGGGCTGGGCTGAGGTACAATGAGCAGTTCTTC
cdr3_aa: CASNQGAGLRYNEQFF

clone_size: many
cdr3_length: 12
v_call: TRBV19
j_call: TRBJ2-7
d_call: NA
cdr3_nt: TGTGCCAGTAGTGAGGCGCGGGACGAGCAGTACTTC
cdr3_aa: CASSEARDEQYF

clone_size: NA
cdr3_length: 15
v_call: TRBV20-1
j_call: TRBJ2-1
d_call: TRBD2
cdr3_nt: TGCAGTGCCCGGATAGCGGGAGGGCCCTACAATGAGCAGTTCTTC
cdr3_aa: CSARIAGGPYNEQFF

clone_size: NA
cdr3_length: 14
v_call: TRBV7-6
j_call: TRBJ2-5
d_call: NA
cdr3_nt: TGTGCCAGCAGCTTCTGGCAGCCACAAGAGACCCAGTACTTC
cdr3_aa: CASSFWQPQETQYF

clone_size: many
cdr3_length: 14
v_call: TRBV29-1
j_call: TRBJ2-2
d_call: NA
cdr3_nt: TGCAGCGCCGAAAGGGGCCCGAACACCGGGGAGCTGTTTTTT
cdr3_aa: CSAERGPNTGELFF

clone_size: many
cdr3_length: 14
v_call: TRBV5-1
j_call: TRBJ2-1
d_call: NA
cdr3_nt: TGCGCCAGCAGCCTTGAATTGGGGCCCAATGAGCAGTTCTTC
cdr3_aa: CASSLELGPNEQFF

clone_size: NA
cdr3_length: 15
v_call: TRBV12-3/TRBV12-4
j_call: TRBJ1-1
d_call: TRBD1
cdr3_nt: TGTGCCAGCACCCTGAGACAGGGGTCGAACACTGAAGCTTTCTTT
cdr3_aa: CASTLRQGSNTEAFF

clone_size: NA
cdr3_length: 15
v_call: TRBV7-8
j_call: TRBJ2-3
d_call: TRBD1
cdr3_nt: TGTGCCAGCAGCCCCGGGACAGGGGCGACAGATACGCAGTATTTT
cdr3_aa: CASSPGTGATDTQYF

clone_size: few
cdr3_length: 15
v_call: TRBV3-1
j_call: TRBJ2-1
d_call: TRBD2
cdr3_nt: TGTGCCAGCAGCCAAGATAGGGCTAGCGGGAGGGAGCAGTTCTTC
cdr3_aa: CASSQDRASGREQFF

clone_size: many
cdr3_length: 14
v_call: TRBV3-1
j_call: TRBJ2-1
d_call: NA
cdr3_nt: TGTGCCAGCAGCCAAAGGAGTACCTACAATGAGCAGTTCTTC
cdr3_aa: CASSQRSTYNEQFF

clone_size: many
cdr3_length: 17
v_call: TRBV11-1
j_call: TRBJ2-3
d_call: TRBD2
cdr3_nt: TGTGCCAGCAGCTTGACTAGCGGGGTCGTCGGCACAGATACGCAGTATTTT
cdr3_aa: CASSLTSGVVGTDTQYF

clone_size: many
cdr3_length: 18
v_call: TRBV7-2
j_call: TRBJ1-4
d_call: NA
cdr3_nt: TGTGCCAGCAGCTTATCACCCAACCTGGGGTTGACTAATGAAAAACTGTTTTTT
cdr3_aa: CASSLSPNLGLTNEKLFF

clone_size: NA
cdr3_length: 13
v_call: TRBV20-1
j_call: TRBJ2-5
d_call: NA
cdr3_nt: TGCAGTGCTAGAGATAACGGCTGGGCCAGGGAGTACTTC
cdr3_aa: CSARDNGWAREYF

clone_size: few
cdr3_length: 17
v_call: TRBV5-1
j_call: TRBJ2-6
d_call: NA
cdr3_nt: TGCGCCAGCAGCTCTGGGCTCACGCCCTCTGGGGCCAACGTCCTGACTTTC
cdr3_aa: CASSSGLTPSGANVLTF

clone_size: many
cdr3_length: 14
v_call: TRBV11-2
j_call: TRBJ2-1
d_call: TRBD2
cdr3_nt: TGTGCCAGCAGCCTAGCGGGCCGAAACAATGAGCAGTTCTTC
cdr3_aa: CASSLAGRNNEQFF

clone_size: few
cdr3_length: 14
v_call: TRBV24-1
j_call: TRBJ2-2
d_call: NA
cdr3_nt: TGTGCCACCAGTGATTTTGTAGACACCGGGGAGCTGTTTTTT
cdr3_aa: CATSDFVDTGELFF

clone_size: NA
cdr3_length: 12
v_call: TRBV20-1
j_call: TRBJ2-4
d_call: TRBD1
cdr3_nt: TGCAGTGCTAGAGGACAGGGGCACATTCAGTACTTC
cdr3_aa: CSARGQGHIQYF

clone_size: NA
cdr3_length: 16
v_call: TRBV5-1
j_call: TRBJ2-2
d_call: TRBD1
cdr3_nt: TGCGCCAGCAGCCTGGGACAGCTCGCGAACACCGGGGAGCTGTTTTTT
cdr3_aa: CASSLGQLANTGELFF

clone_size: few
cdr3_length: 15
v_call: TRBV5-5
j_call: TRBJ2-1
d_call: NA
cdr3_nt: TGTGCCAGCAGCTTGAATCCTGGGGGTTACAATGAGCAGTTCTTC
cdr3_aa: CASSLNPGGYNEQFF

clone_size: many
cdr3_length: 12
v_call: TRBV29-1
j_call: TRBJ1-2
d_call: NA
cdr3_nt: TGCAGCGTTGACCCCAGGGACTATGGCTACACCTTC
cdr3_aa: CSVDPRDYGYTF

clone_size: many
cdr3_length: 16
v_call: TRBV5-1
j_call: TRBJ2-7
d_call: TRBD1
cdr3_nt: TGCGCCAGCAGCCCCCTGTCCGGACAGGGGGCTTCCGAGCAGTACTTC
cdr3_aa: CASSPLSGQGASEQYF

clone_size: NA
cdr3_length: 15
v_call: TRBV19
j_call: TRBJ2-3
d_call: NA
cdr3_nt: TGTGCCAGTAGGGGTGGGCTATCCCTCACAGATACGCAGTATTTT
cdr3_aa: CASRGGLSLTDTQYF

clone_size: many
cdr3_length: 13
v_call: TRBV12-3/TRBV12-4
j_call: TRBJ2-7
d_call: NA
cdr3_nt: TGTGCCAGCAGTTTAAACCGGGCCACCGAGCAGTACTTC
cdr3_aa: CASSLNRATEQYF

clone_size: NA
cdr3_length: 18
v_call: TRBV12-3/TRBV12-4
j_call: TRBJ2-1
d_call: TRBD2
cdr3_nt: TGTGCCAGCAGTTTAGAGGGCCCACTAGCGGGGTCTCCAGTCGAGCAGTTCTTC
cdr3_aa: CASSLEGPLAGSPVEQFF

clone_size: many
cdr3_length: 17
v_call: TRBV5-1
j_call: TRBJ2-2
d_call: NA
cdr3_nt: TGCGCCAGCAGCTTGAGTCCGGGAGCGTCGAACACCGGGGAGCTGTTTTTT
cdr3_aa: CASSLSPGASNTGELFF

clone_size: NA
cdr3_length: 14
v_call: TRBV6-6
j_call: TRBJ1-1
d_call: NA
cdr3_nt: TGTGCCAGCAGTTACTCGAGGCAGGACACTGAAGCTTTCTTT
cdr3_aa: CASSYSRQDTEAFF

clone_size: many
cdr3_length: 14
v_call: TRBV5-1
j_call: TRBJ2-1
d_call: TRBD2
cdr3_nt: TGCGCCAGCAGCCCCGGGACTAGCTTCAATGAGCAGTTCTTC
cdr3_aa: CASSPGTSFNEQFF

clone_size: few
cdr3_length: 15
v_call: TRBV24-1
j_call: TRBJ2-3
d_call: TRBD1
cdr3_nt: TGTGCCACCAGTGAATGGGACAGTCTGGGTGGCACGCAGTATTTT
cdr3_aa: CATSEWDSLGGTQYF

clone_size: many
cdr3_length: 13
v_call: TRBV29-1
j_call: TRBJ2-7
d_call: TRBD2
cdr3_nt: TGCAGCGTTGTAGCGGGAGGAGTCTACGAGCAGTACTTC
cdr3_aa: CSVVAGGVYEQYF

clone_size: many
cdr3_length: 14
v_call: TRBV3-1
j_call: TRBJ1-1
d_call: NA
cdr3_nt: TGTGCCAGCAGCCACCAGGCCTTGAACACTGAAGCTTTCTTT
cdr3_aa: CASSHQALNTEAFF